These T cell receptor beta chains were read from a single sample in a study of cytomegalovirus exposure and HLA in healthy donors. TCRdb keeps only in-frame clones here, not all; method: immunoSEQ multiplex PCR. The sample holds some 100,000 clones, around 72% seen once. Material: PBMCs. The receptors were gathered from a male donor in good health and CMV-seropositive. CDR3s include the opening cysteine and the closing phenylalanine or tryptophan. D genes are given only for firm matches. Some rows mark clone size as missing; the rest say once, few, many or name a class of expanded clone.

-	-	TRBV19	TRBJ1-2	CASSSGNYGYTF	TGTGCCAGTAGTTCCGGGAACTATGGCTACACCTTC
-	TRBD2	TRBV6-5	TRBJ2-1	CASSPALAGSNEQFF	TGTGCCAGCAGCCCCGCATTAGCGGGTAGTAATGAGCAGTTCTTC
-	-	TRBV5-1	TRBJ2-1	CASSLVGEAQQFF	TGCGCCAGCAGCTTGGTCGGGGAAGCACAGCAGTTCTTC
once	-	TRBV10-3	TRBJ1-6	CAISDSSSLNSPLHF	TGTGCCATCAGTGATAGTAGTTCTTTAAATTCACCCCTCCACTTT
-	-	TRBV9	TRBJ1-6	CASSTGSYNSPLHF	TGTGCCAGCTCCACCGGCTCCTATAATTCACCCCTCCACTTT
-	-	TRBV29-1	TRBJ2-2	CSAYGGTNTGELFF	TGCAGCGCTTACGGGGGAACTAACACCGGGGAGCTGTTTTTT
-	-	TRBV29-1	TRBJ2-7	CSVAAGTNEQYF	TGCAGCGTTGCAGCCGGGACAAACGAGCAGTACTTC
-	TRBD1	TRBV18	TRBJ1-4	CASSPPRQGGEKLFF	TGTGCCAGCTCACCACCCAGGCAGGGGGGTGAAAAACTGTTTTTT
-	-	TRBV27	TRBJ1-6	CASSAQNNSPLHF	TGTGCCAGCAGTGCACAGAATAATTCACCCCTCCACTTT
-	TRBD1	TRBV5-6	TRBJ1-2	CASSFPGPGGGYTF	TGTGCCAGCAGCTTCCCCGGGCCAGGGGGTGGCTACACCTTC
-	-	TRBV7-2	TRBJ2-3	CASSLAGGPNTQYF	TGTGCCAGCAGCTTAGCGGGGGGGCCTAATACGCAGTATTTT
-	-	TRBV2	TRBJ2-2	CASNDSPNTGELFF	TGTGCCAGCAACGACAGTCCGAACACCGGGGAGCTGTTTTTT
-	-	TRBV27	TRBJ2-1	CASSPARDINLEVF	TGTGCCAGCAGTCCAGCCCGGGACATCAATTTGGAGGTCTTC
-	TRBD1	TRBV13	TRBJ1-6	CASSLGGTVNSPLHF	TGTGCCAGCAGCTTAGGGGGGACAGTTAATTCACCCCTCCACTTT
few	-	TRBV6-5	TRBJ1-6	CASSYSQEGISPLHF	TGTGCCAGCAGTTACTCCCAGGAAGGTATTTCACCCCTCCACTTT
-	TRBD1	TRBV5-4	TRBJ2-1	CASSGPGTDVLNEQFF	TGTGCCAGCAGCGGCCCAGGGACAGACGTTTTGAATGAGCAGTTCTTC
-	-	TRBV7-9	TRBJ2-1	CASSPGLSDYDEQFF	TGTGCCAGCAGCCCCGGACTGTCTGACTACGATGAGCAGTTCTTC
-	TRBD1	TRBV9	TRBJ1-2	CASSAPGQGAGGYTF	TGTGCCAGCAGCGCCCCGGGACAGGGGGCTGGGGGCTACACCTTC
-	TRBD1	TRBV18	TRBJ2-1	CASSLQPITGTGRYNEQFF	TGTGCCAGCTCACTACAACCCATTACCGGGACAGGGAGATACAATGAGCAGTTCTTC
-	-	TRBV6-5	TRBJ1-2	CASSRDSLEGYTF	TGTGCCAGCAGTCGCGACAGCCTGGAGGGCTACACCTTC
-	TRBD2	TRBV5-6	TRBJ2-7	CASSGSALAGLTYEQYF	TGTGCCAGCAGCGGGTCCGCTCTAGCGGGGCTAACCTACGAGCAGTACTTC
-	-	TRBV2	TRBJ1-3	CASRGPGHLGGNTIYF	TGTGCCAGCAGGGGGCCGGGACACCTAGGTGGAAACACCATATATTTT
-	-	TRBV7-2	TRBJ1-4	CASSLGGTRGEKLFF	TGTGCCAGCAGCTTAGGCGGCACAAGGGGGGAAAAACTGTTTTTT
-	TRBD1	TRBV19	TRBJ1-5	CASSKGQGARQPQHF	TGTGCCAGTAGTAAGGGACAGGGGGCGCGTCAGCCCCAGCATTTT
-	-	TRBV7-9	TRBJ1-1	CASSLWIAPGMNTEAFF	TGTGCCAGCAGCTTATGGATCGCCCCGGGGATGAACACTGAAGCTTTCTTT
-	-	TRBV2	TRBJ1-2	CASSATGPYGYTF	TGTGCCAGCAGTGCGACAGGTCCCTATGGCTACACCTTC
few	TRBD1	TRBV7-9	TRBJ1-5	CASSQGQGWGNQPQHF	TGTGCCAGCAGCCAAGGACAGGGGTGGGGCAATCAGCCCCAGCATTTT
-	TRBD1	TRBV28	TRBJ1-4	CASSSRTGGYEKLFF	TGTGCCAGCAGTTCCCGGACAGGGGGCTATGAAAAACTGTTTTTT
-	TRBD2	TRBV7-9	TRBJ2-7	CASSLERGDEQYF	TGTGCCAGCAGCTTAGAGCGGGGGGACGAGCAGTACTTC
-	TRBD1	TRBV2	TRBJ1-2	CASSPGQGSTYTF	TGTGCCAGCAGCCCTGGACAGGGGAGTACCTACACCTTC
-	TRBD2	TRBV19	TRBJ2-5	CASSGIAGGFWSQETQYF	TGTGCCAGTAGTGGAATAGCGGGGGGATTTTGGAGCCAAGAGACCCAGTACTTC
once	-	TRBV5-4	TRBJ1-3	CASSQDLGSGNTIYF	TGTGCCAGCAGCCAGGATCTCGGCTCTGGAAACACCATATATTTT
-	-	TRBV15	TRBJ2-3	CATSREYRAGDTQYF	TGTGCCACCAGCAGAGAATACAGGGCGGGAGATACGCAGTATTTT
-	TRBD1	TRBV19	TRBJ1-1	CASSNPSGQMNTEAFF	TGTGCCAGTAGCAACCCCTCGGGACAGATGAACACTGAAGCTTTCTTT
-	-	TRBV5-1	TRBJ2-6	CASSLSGAGANVLTF	TGCGCCAGCAGCTTGTCGGGGGCTGGGGCCAACGTCCTGACTTTC
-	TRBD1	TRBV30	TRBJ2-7	CAWAGTGNEQYF	TGTGCCTGGGCCGGGACAGGGAACGAGCAGTACTTC
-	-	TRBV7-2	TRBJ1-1	CASSLGRGYTEAFF	TGTGCCAGCAGCTTAGGCAGAGGGTACACTGAAGCTTTCTTT
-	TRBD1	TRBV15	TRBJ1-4	CATSREPQGVRKLFF	TGTGCCACCAGCAGAGAGCCGCAGGGGGTGCGAAAACTGTTTTTT
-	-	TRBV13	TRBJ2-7	CASSTPRLGIPSYEQYF	TGTGCCAGCAGCACACCGAGGTTGGGTATCCCCTCCTACGAGCAGTACTTC
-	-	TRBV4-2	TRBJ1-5	CASSQDRVSNQPQHF	TGTGCCAGCAGCCAAGACAGGGTTAGCAATCAGCCCCAGCATTTT
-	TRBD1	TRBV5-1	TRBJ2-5	CASSSSPDQGEETQYF	TGCGCCAGCAGCTCGTCTCCGGATCAGGGGGAAGAGACCCAGTACTTC
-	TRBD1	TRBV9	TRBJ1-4	CASSVGPGGNEKLFF	TGTGCCAGCAGCGTAGGTCCAGGGGGCAATGAAAAACTGTTTTTT
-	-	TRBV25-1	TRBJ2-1	CASRGRDEQFF	TGTGCCAGCAGGGGGCGCGATGAGCAGTTCTTC
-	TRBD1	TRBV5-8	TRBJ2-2	CASDRDLTGELFF	TGTGCCTCGGACAGGGACCTGACCGGGGAGCTGTTTTTT
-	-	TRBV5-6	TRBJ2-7	CASRLLGEQYF	TGTGCCAGCAGACTACTAGGCGAGCAGTACTTC
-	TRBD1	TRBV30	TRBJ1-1	CAWSAAWTGGSEAFF	TGTGCCTGGAGTGCGGCTTGGACAGGGGGTTCTGAAGCTTTCTTT
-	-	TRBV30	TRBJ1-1	CAWSRGPPQNTEAFF	TGTGCCTGGAGTAGGGGCCCGCCGCAGAACACTGAAGCTTTCTTT
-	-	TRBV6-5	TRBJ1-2	CASRLPGGARDYTF	TGTGCCAGCAGACTACCGGGGGGGGCGCGCGACTACACCTTC
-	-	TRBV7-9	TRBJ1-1	CASAKQGNTEAFF	TGTGCCAGCGCGAAACAGGGAAACACTGAAGCTTTCTTT
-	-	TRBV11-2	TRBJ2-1	CASSTPRGEQFF	TGTGCCAGCAGCACGCCCCGGGGTGAGCAGTTCTTC
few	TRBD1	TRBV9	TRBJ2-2	CASSVAGTGYTGELFF	TGTGCCAGCAGCGTAGCGGGGACAGGGTACACCGGGGAGCTGTTTTTT
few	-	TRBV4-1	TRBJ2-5	CASSQTGWGPQETQYF	TGCGCCAGCAGCCAAACCGGGTGGGGCCCCCAAGAGACCCAGTACTTC
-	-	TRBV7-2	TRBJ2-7	CASSPTSGYLQYF	TGTGCCAGCAGCCCCACGTCCGGGTATTTGCAGTACTTC
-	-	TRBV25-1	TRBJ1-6	CASRPTGGSPLHF	TGTGCCAGCAGGCCTACGGGGGGTTCACCCCTCCACTTT
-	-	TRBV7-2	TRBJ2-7	CASSLSPGYTYEQYF	TGTGCCAGCAGCTTATCCCCGGGTTATACCTACGAGCAGTACTTC
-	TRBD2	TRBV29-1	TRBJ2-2	CSVAAGGWGGELFF	TGCAGCGTTGCGGCGGGGGGGTGGGGCGGGGAGCTGTTTTTT
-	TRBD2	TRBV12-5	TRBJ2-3	CASGFLSGGAVGTQYF	TGTGCTAGTGGTTTTCTTAGCGGGGGGGCCGTCGGTACGCAGTATTTT
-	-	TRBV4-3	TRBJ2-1	CASSQDRAIYEQFF	TGCGCCAGCAGCCAAGATCGAGCGATCTATGAGCAGTTCTTC
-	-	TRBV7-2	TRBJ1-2	CASSLAPGLNYGYTF	TGTGCCAGCAGCTTAGCACCCGGACTTAACTATGGCTACACCTTC
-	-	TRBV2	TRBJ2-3	CASQTPTGLDTQYF	TGTGCCAGCCAAACCCCGACGGGACTAGATACGCAGTATTTT